Listed here is a single TCR beta chain. The source of the sample is a study of T-cell reconstitution after alpha-beta-depleted transplantation in children. From germline, CDR1 is DFQATT and CDR2 SNEGSKA (reference sequence). V dropped 0 bases and J dropped 8 bases, with 10 bases sitting between them. This CDR3 has 13 amino acids. The TCRbeta library was prepared with unique molecular identifiers. MiXCR, run by TCRdb on the PCR reads, gives a single entry per CDR3 protein. The profile shows around 960,000 distinct CDR3 sequences, around 30% of them singletons. Sequenced material: PBMCs, mostly from graft donor cells, taken 360 days after TCRalphabeta/CD19-depleted stem cell transplant. The chain has TRBV20-1 and TRBJ1-4; D is unresolved. This TCR was sampled from a boy in the first two years of life who had a stem cell transplant for SCID, so the T cells may come from the graft donor. The CDR3 sequence: CSARDSGVEKLFF. In nucleotides, the CDR3 is TGCAGTGCTAGAGATTCGGGCGTGGAAAAACTGTTTTTT.